This is a list of T cell receptor beta chains from one sample in a study of Ad26.COV2.S vaccination and SARS-CoV-2 variants. Profiled with immunoSEQ multiplex PCR; TCRdb holds only in-frame clones, not every one. The sample has about 420,000 clones, 85% to 90% seen once. The material was peripheral blood, obtained in a trial of Ad26.COV2.S vaccine versus placebo. These receptors were obtained from a person aged 18-65 years who received the Ad26.COV2.S COVID-19 vaccine or a placebo. Each CDR3 is given with its conserved first and last residue. The order of the fields is V gene, CDR3 length, D gene, J gene, clone size, CDR3 DNA, CDR3 protein. The D gene is left open where the match is weak. Only part of the rows carry a size: once, few, many, or a class if the clone is expanded.

TRBV9	16	-	TRBJ1-3	-	TGTGCCAGCAGCGTAGGGGCGGGGGGCTCTGGAAACACCATATATTTT	CASSVGAGGSGNTIYF
TRBV6-6	13	TRBD1	TRBJ1-1	-	TGTGCCAGCAGTTACACAGGGGGCACTGAAGCTTTCTTT	CASSYTGGTEAFF
TRBV2	13	-	TRBJ1-1	-	TGTGCCAGCAGTTTTAGGTTGAACACTGAAGCTTTCTTT	CASSFRLNTEAFF
TRBV5-1	18	-	TRBJ1-1	-	TGCGCCAGCAGCTTGGGTTGGGGGGCGGATTTACGACCAACTGAAGCTTTCTTT	CASSLGWGADLRPTEAFF
TRBV29-1	12	TRBD2	TRBJ2-1	-	TGCAGCGTGACGGGGGGGAGAAATGAGCAGTTCTTC	CSVTGGRNEQFF
TRBV7-8	14	TRBD1	TRBJ2-7	few	TGTGCCAGCAGCTTCGGGACAGGGGGTCGCGAGCAGTACTTC	CASSFGTGGREQYF
TRBV25-1	14	-	TRBJ2-7	-	TGTGCCAGCAGTGGGCCGGGACAAGTGGACGAGCAGTACTTC	CASSGPGQVDEQYF
TRBV7-2	16	TRBD1	TRBJ1-4	once	TGTGCCAGCATGCGGGACAGGGGGCCCCCAAATGAAAAACTGTTTTTT	CASMRDRGPPNEKLFF
TRBV9	14	TRBD2	TRBJ2-7	-	TGTGCCAGCAGCGTAGGCGGGAGCTCCTACGAGCAGTACTTC	CASSVGGSSYEQYF
TRBV7-2	15	-	TRBJ2-3	-	TGTGCCAGCAGCTTAGTGAGCAGGGGCGCAGATACGCAGTATTTT	CASSLVSRGADTQYF
TRBV4-1	15	-	TRBJ2-5	-	TGCGCCAGCAGCCAAGAGGGCAGAGGGCAAGAGACCCAGTACTTC	CASSQEGRGQETQYF
TRBV27	15	-	TRBJ2-4	-	TGTGCCAGCAGTTTAATGGGGGGCGCCAAAAACATTCAGTACTTC	CASSLMGGAKNIQYF